These 19 T cell receptor beta chains share one sample of origin, sequenced in a study of blood T cell repertoires in COVID-19. The protocol was immunoSEQ multiplex PCR, while the TCRdb copy is restricted to in-frame clones and leaves out a portion. The sample consists of over 130,000 clones, 75% to 80% of them appearing once. Sequenced input: PBMCs or T cells enriched from blood (not recorded which). The receptors shown here come from a woman in her 50s who had recovered from COVID-19.

This chain links TRBV10-1 with TRBJ2-1; D gene ambiguous. Between the trimmed V and J ends, which lost 0 bases and 8 bases, there was a span of 5 bases. Germline CDR1 and CDR2: WNHNN and SYGVQD (reference sequence). The CDR3 extends over 12 amino acids. In DNA, the CDR3 is TGCGCCAGCAGTGAGTCGAACTATGAGCAGTTCTTC. Translating it yields CASSESNYEQFF.

The chain carries TRBV7-8 and TRBJ1-6; 9 bases agree with TRBD1. CDR1 and CDR2 from the germline V gene are SGHVS and FQNEAQ. The CDR3 runs to 17 residues. J was trimmed by 1 base and V by 5 bases; bases with no gene match: 6. CDR3 nucleotides: TGTGCCAGCAGCCCGGGGACAGGGAGATCCTATAATTCACCCCTCCACTTT. Its protein product is CASSPGTGRSYNSPLHF. Complete variable domain (other parts from reference TRBV7-8 and TRBJ1-6): GAGVSQSPRYKVAKRGQDVALRCDPISGHVSLFWYQQALGQGPEFLTYFQNEAQLDKSGLPSDRFFAERPEGSVSTLKIQRTQQEDSAVYLCASSPGTGRSYNSPLHFGNGTRLTVT.

This clone was detected only a few times. The genes are TRBV13 and TRBJ1-1; D not certain. The length of the CDR3 is 11 residues. Germline CDR1 reads PRHDT; CDR2 reads FYEKMQ (reference sequence). The V end was cut by 5 bases, the J end by 10 bases, with 11 bases between. The CDR3 DNA reads TGTGCCAGCAGCCGCAATCGGGGAGCTTTCTTT. Protein product: CASSRNRGAFF.

The chain has TRBV2 and TRBJ1-2; D remains unclear. CDR1 is SNHLY, CDR2 FYNNEI, per germline. The V and J ends lost 7 bases and 2 bases respectively, with 14 bases between them. The CDR3 is 14 amino acids. As DNA, the CDR3 is TGTGCCAGCACCGAAGTGGGGAGCAACTATGGCTACACCTTC. It encodes CASTEVGSNYGYTF.

V gene TRBV7-2 combines with J gene TRBJ2-6, with D unclear. V gave up 5 bases and J gave up 0 bases, with 14 bases separating them. From germline, CDR1 is SGHTA and CDR2 FQGNSA. The CDR3 extends over 17 amino acids. The CDR3 DNA reads TGTGCCAGCAGCCATGGTGGGTCTAGCTCTGGGGCCAACGTCCTGACTTTC. Translating it yields CASSHGGSSSGANVLTF.

The chain links TRBV5-3 to TRBJ2-2; D is perhaps TRBD1 (5 bases). TRBV5-3 is an ORF; its function is uncertain. The CDR3 extends over 17 amino acids. V was trimmed by 3 bases and J by 0 bases, leaving 15 bases between them. The CDR3 loop is CARSSPGHISNTGELFF. CDR3 DNA sequence: TGTGCCAGAAGCTCGCCTGGACATATTTCGAACACCGGGGAGCTGTTTTTT.

The chain combines TRBV23-1 with TRBJ1-1; D gene unclear. TRBV23-1 is an open reading frame, and its role is uncertain. The V end lost 0 bases, the J end lost 1 base, and 12 bases lay between the germline ends. This CDR3 spans 16 amino acids. The CDR3 here is CASSQSREKGNTEAFF. The CDR3 DNA is TGCGCCAGCAGTCAATCGAGGGAAAAAGGGAACACTGAAGCTTTCTTT.

This sequence joins TRBV30 and TRBJ1-1; tentative D call: TRBD1 (6 bases). The CDR3 contains 13 residues. V shed 5 bases and J shed 4 bases, with 14 bases lying between them. Germline assignment: CDR1 GTSNPN and CDR2 SVGIG (reference sequence). The CDR3 DNA reads as TGTGCCTGGGCCCGGAGGGGGGGCACTGAAGCTTTCTTT. Translation gives CAWARRGGTEAFF.

The chain is built from TRBV9 and TRBJ2-1; D is possibly TRBD2 (5 bases). V was cut by 4 bases and J by 2 bases, with 16 bases left in between. This CDR3 spans 16 amino acids. Germline V gives CDR1 SGDLS, CDR2 YYNGEE. CDR3 bases: TGTGCCAGCAGCCCCCGGGGTCAACCCACCTACAATGAGCAGTTCTTC. It codes for CASSPRGQPTYNEQFF.

This rearrangement joins TRBV7-9 to TRBJ2-5; 14 nucleotides line up with TRBD2. This CDR3 has 18 amino acids. Germline CDR1 reads SEHNR; CDR2 reads FQNEAQ (reference sequence). The trim removed 11 bases at V and 0 bases at J, leaving 14 bases unmatched. CDR3 amino acids: CASTGLAGAAKYQETQYF. The CDR3 nucleotides are TGTGCCTCTACGGGACTAGCGGGAGCCGCAAAGTACCAAGAGACCCAGTACTTC.

This rearrangement joins TRBV19 to TRBJ2-2; TRBD1 aligns across 8 bases. Germline-derived CDR1 and CDR2 are LNHDA and SQIVND (reference sequence). J was trimmed by 1 base and V by 7 bases; bases with no gene match: 5. The CDR3 runs to 15 residues. As DNA, the CDR3 is TGTGCCAGTACTTGGACAGGGTTGAACACCGGGGAGCTGTTTTTT. Translated, it gives CASTWTGLNTGELFF.

This rearrangement joins TRBV5-6 to TRBJ2-7; tentative D call: TRBD2 (6 bases). The V and J ends lost 5 bases and 1 base respectively, with 19 bases between them. The CDR3 consists of 16 residues. CDR1 is SGHDT, CDR2 YYEEEE, per germline. Here the CDR3 reads CASRPIRDSQSYEQYF. The CDR3 DNA sequence: TGTGCCAGCAGGCCAATACGGGACTCCCAATCCTACGAGCAGTACTTC. The full variable domain, with the rest looked up from reference TRBV5-6 and TRBJ2-7, is DAGVTQSPTHLIKTRGQQVTLRCSPKSGHDTVSWYQQALGQGPQFIFQYYEEEERQRGNFPDRFSGHQFPNYSSELNVNALLLGDSALYLCASRPIRDSQSYEQYFGPGTRLTVT.

The chain is built from TRBV28 and TRBJ2-7; 10 positions match TRBD2. The V gene end was trimmed by 6 bases and the J gene end by 4 bases; junction bases not matched to a gene: 9. The germline gives CDR1 MDHEN, CDR2 SYDVKM. This CDR3 has 15 residues. CDR3 region: CASSSLAGGRYEQYF. CDR3 DNA: TGTGCCAGCAGCTCTTTAGCGGGAGGTCGGTACGAGCAGTACTTC.

The chain recombines TRBV6-5 with TRBJ1-5; TRBD1 matches 9 bases. V lost 5 bases, J lost 2 bases, and 4 bases stayed unmatched. CDR3 length equals 15 residues. The germline V gene encodes CDR1 MNHEY and CDR2 SVGAGI. The CDR3 nucleotides are TGTGCCAGCAGTAGGACAGGGGAGGGCAATCAGCCCCAGCATTTT. Translation: CASSRTGEGNQPQHF.

CDR3 amino acids: CASSLAGGQGVHEQFF. CDR3 nucleotide sequence: TGCGCCAGCAGCTTGGCCGGGGGACAGGGGGTCCATGAGCAGTTCTTC. The chain joins TRBV5-1 to TRBJ2-1, with 11 bases lining up with TRBD1. V trimming: 0 bases; J trimming: 8 bases; junction bases outside the gene matches: 7. The length of the CDR3 is 16 residues. CDR1 is SGHRS, CDR2 YFSETQ, per germline.

The genes are TRBV3-1 (or the pseudogene TRBV3-2) and TRBJ1-5; D is uncertain. Trimming removed 2 bases from V and 4 bases from J, with 9 bases in between. This CDR3 has 14 residues. The V gene's germline CDR1 is LGHDT and CDR2 YNNKEL (reference sequence). This chain's CDR3 is CASSQNRKNQPQHF. The CDR3 nucleotides are TGTGCCAGCAGCCAAAACAGAAAAAATCAGCCCCAGCATTTT.

The chain joins TRBV9 to TRBJ1-3, with D possibly matching TRBD1 (5 bases). V was cut by 0 bases and J by 4 bases, with 8 bases left in between. Germline V lookup: CDR1 SGDLS, CDR2 YYNGEE. The CDR3 is 14 amino acids. The CDR3 coding sequence is TGTGCCAGCAGCGTAGGACAGACCGGAAACACCATATATTTT. It translates to CASSVGQTGNTIYF.

This clone has only a few counts. The chain recombines TRBV28 with TRBJ1-4, with D hard to call. The CDR3 extends over 14 amino acids. The germline V and J ends were trimmed by 5 bases and 8 bases, with 15 bases remaining between them. Germline V gives CDR1 MDHEN, CDR2 SYDVKM. Here the CDR3 DNA reads TGTGCCAGCAGTCTCCTCGCGGGGAGGGAAAAACTGTTTTTT. Protein product: CASSLLAGREKLFF.

This clone has only a few counts. CDR3 sequence (DNA): TGTGCCAGTAGTAACCAAGCGGGCTACGAGCAGTACTTC. Its translation is CASSNQAGYEQYF. The genes are TRBV19 and TRBJ2-7, with D possibly TRBD2 on 6 matching bases. V lost 4 bases and J 3 bases, leaving 10 bases between the germline ends. CDR1 LNHDA and CDR2 SQIVND come from the germline V gene (reference sequence). The CDR3 has 13 amino acids.